This T cell receptor (beta chain) was sequenced during a study of cytotoxic CD8 clonotypes in ibrutinib-treated CLL. This table comes from immunoSEQ multiplex PCR, and its TCRdb copy is limited to in-frame clones, with some not included. The data show some 23,000 clones, approximately 71% seen once. The V and J ends lost 4 bases and 3 bases respectively, with 9 bases between them. The germline CDR1 and CDR2 sequences are KGHSH and LQKENI. The CDR3 contains 14 residues. The sequence derives from a human donor with chronic lymphocytic leukemia. Specimen: PBMCs, collected after 12 months of ibrutinib treatment. This chain connects TRBV18 to TRBJ2-2; a possible D gene is TRBD2 (6 bases). CDR3 coding DNA: TGTGCCAGCTCACAAGGGACTTACACCGGGGAGCTGTTTTTT. Its protein is CASSQGTYTGELFF. The full variable domain, completed using reference TRBV18 and TRBJ2-2, is NAGVMQNPRHLVRRRGQEARLRCSPMKGHSHVYWYRQLPEEGLKFMVYLQKENIIDESGMPKERFSAEFPKEGPSILRIQQVVRGDSAAYFCASSQGTYTGELFFGEGSRLTVL.